The next 27 T cell receptor beta chains were all read from a single sample in a study of blood T cell repertoires in COVID-19. Generated by immunoSEQ multiplex PCR, the TCRdb table keeps only in-frame clones and is missing some. The sample includes some 140,000 clones, over 75% seen only once; the top ten take approximately 0.6%. The sample consisted of peripheral blood. The receptor source for this set is a man in his 60s with COVID-19, enrolled during active disease.

The chain combines TRBV29-1 with TRBJ1-2; 9 nucleotides line up with TRBD1. CDR1 is SQVTM, CDR2 ANQGSEA, per germline. The V gene end was trimmed by 2 bases and the J gene end by 3 bases; junction bases not matched to a gene: 7. This CDR3 contains 15 residues. The CDR3 loop is CSVETTGGGDYGYTF. The CDR3 DNA reads TGCAGCGTTGAAACGACAGGGGGAGGGGACTATGGCTACACCTTC.

The chain recombines TRBV5-3 with TRBJ2-5, with D possibly TRBD1 on 6 matching bases. TRBV5-3 carries the ORF label, with uncertain function. The CDR3 runs 14 residues. Trimming stripped 2 bases from V and 2 bases from J, with 10 bases between. The CDR3 DNA follows: TGTGCCAGAAGCTTCGGACAGAGGCAAGAGACCCAGTACTTC. This encodes CARSFGQRQETQYF.

CDR3 sequence (DNA): TGCGCCAGCAGCTTGAACGGACTAGCGGGACCTTCCTACGAGCAGTACTTC. Encoded protein: CASSLNGLAGPSYEQYF. V usage is TRBV5-1 and J usage is TRBJ2-7; 12 positions match TRBD2. CDR3 length equals 17 residues. V lost 1 base and J lost 1; bases outside the gene matches: 6. Germline CDR1 reads SGHRS; CDR2 reads YFSETQ.

J is TRBJ2-6 and V is TRBV27; TRBD2 matches at 11 bases. This CDR3 region has 16 residues. After removal of 1 base from V and 12 bases from J, the junction contained 8 bases not matched to a gene. The germline V gene encodes CDR1 MNHEY and CDR2 SMNVEV (reference sequence). CDR3 nucleotides: TGTGCCAGCAGTTTATTACTAGCGGGGGACCGTTTCGTCCTGACTTTC. Translating it yields CASSLLLAGDRFVLTF.

V and J are TRBV10-3 and TRBJ1-1; D unclear. The germline gives CDR1 ENHRY, CDR2 SYGVKD. This CDR3 has 13 residues. Between the trimmed V and J ends, which lost 7 bases and 4 bases, there was a span of 13 bases. CDR3 nucleotide sequence: TGTGCCATCACCGGTAGCAGAGCCACTGAAGCTTTCTTT. Its protein is CAITGSRATEAFF.

The rearrangement joins TRBV7-2 to TRBJ2-5; possible D gene TRBD1, 5 bases. Per the germline V gene, CDR1 is SGHTA and CDR2 is FQGNSA. The CDR3 extends over 11 amino acids. The germline V and J ends were trimmed by 5 bases and 8 bases, with 9 bases remaining between them. CDR3 loop: CASSQDITQYF. The CDR3 DNA reads as TGTGCCAGCAGCCAGGACATTACCCAGTACTTC.

V is TRBV19 and J is TRBJ2-2; 12 bases are shared with TRBD2. The CDR3 runs to 18 residues. The germline gives CDR1 LNHDA, CDR2 SQIVND (reference sequence). The J segment lost 2 bases and the V segment lost 3 bases, leaving 7 bases of the junction unmatched. The CDR3: CASSISASGGVNTGELFF. Written as DNA, the CDR3 is TGTGCCAGTAGTATTTCGGCTAGCGGGGGGGTCAACACCGGGGAGCTGTTTTTT.

This clone has a count of ten or more. Additional DNA sequences in this sample encode the identical CDR3. The V and J genes are TRBV11-2 and TRBJ2-3, with 9 bases identical to TRBD1. This CDR3 contains 15 residues. V lost 4 bases, J lost 5 bases, and 7 bases stayed unmatched. Germline V lookup: CDR1 SGHAT, CDR2 FQNNGV. CDR3 amino acids: CASSSYRGRGDTQYF. The CDR3 region has the DNA TGTGCCAGCAGCTCCTACAGGGGGCGCGGAGATACGCAGTATTTT.

This clone was detected once. The J gene is TRBJ2-3, the V gene TRBV18; a possible D gene is TRBD1 (6 bases). This CDR3 spans 16 amino acids. Trimming shortened V by 2 bases and J by 2 bases, and 14 bases separated the two germline ends. In germline, CDR1 is KGHSH, CDR2 LQKENI. Written as DNA, the CDR3 is TGTGCCAGCTCACCATACACAGGGCGGTCCACAGATACGCAGTATTTT. It yields the protein CASSPYTGRSTDTQYF.

V gene TRBV7-2 combines with J gene TRBJ1-3, with D possibly TRBD1 on 6 matching bases. The CDR3 has 14 residues. Trimming removed 2 bases at V and 2 bases at J, with 7 bases between. Per the germline V gene, CDR1 is SGHTA and CDR2 is FQGNSA. In nucleotides, the CDR3 is TGTGCCAGCAGCTTAAGGGGGACTGGAAACACCATATATTTT. Its translation is CASSLRGTGNTIYF.

The chain combines TRBV18 with TRBJ1-1; TRBD1 aligns across 10 bases. The CDR3 contains 16 residues. Germline CDR1 is KGHSH and CDR2 is LQKENI. Germline trimming cut 4 bases from V and 0 bases from J; bases unmatched to any gene: 5. CDR3 residues: CASSRPGTGVNTEAFF. The CDR3 DNA sequence: TGTGCCAGCTCACGCCCCGGGACAGGGGTGAACACTGAAGCTTTCTTT. Looking up the rest from reference TRBV18 and TRBJ1-1 gives the full variable domain: NAGVMQNPRHLVRRRGQEARLRCSPMKGHSHVYWYRQLPEEGLKFMVYLQKENIIDESGMPKERFSAEFPKEGPSILRIQQVVRGDSAAYFCASSRPGTGVNTEAFFGQGTRLTVV.

V and J are TRBV29-1 and TRBJ2-1, with 8 nucleotides matching TRBD2. CDR3 length equals 9 residues. V gave up 7 bases and J gave up 15 bases; unmatched junction bases: 5. Germline V lookup: CDR1 SQVTM, CDR2 ANQGSEA. CDR3 sequence reads: CSASGSSFF. CDR3 nucleotides: TGCAGCGCGAGCGGGAGTTCGTTCTTC.

The chain joins TRBV18 to TRBJ2-5; no definite D call. V dropped 0 bases and J dropped 5 bases, with 7 bases sitting between them. In germline, CDR1 is KGHSH, CDR2 LQKENI. CDR3 length equals 13 residues. The chain's CDR3 is CASSPPPRETQYF. CDR3 nucleotide sequence: TGTGCCAGCTCACCACCCCCGCGGGAGACCCAGTACTTC.

The chain couples TRBV5-1 to TRBJ2-7, with D possibly TRBD1 on 5 matching bases. In germline, CDR1 is SGHRS, CDR2 YFSETQ. This CDR3 comprises 17 residues. Trimming pared 2 bases from V and 0 bases from J, leaving 18 bases between. In DNA form, the CDR3 reads TGCGCCAGCAGCTTAACGTTGGGCAGGGCCAACTCCTACGAGCAGTACTTC. It specifies CASSLTLGRANSYEQYF.

V gene TRBV6-6 combines with J gene TRBJ1-1; 7 bases line up with TRBD1. CDR3 length: 14 amino acids. J was trimmed by 1 base and V by 6 bases; bases with no gene match: 5. Germline-derived CDR1 and CDR2 are MNHNY and SVGAGI (reference sequence). The chain's CDR3 is CASSYDRANTEAFF. CDR3 nucleotides: TGTGCCAGCAGCTATGACAGGGCGAACACTGAAGCTTTCTTT.

This chain uses TRBV11-3 with TRBJ2-7; 9 positions match TRBD2. CDR1 and CDR2 (germline): SGHNT, YENEEA. This CDR3 has 14 residues. J was trimmed by 6 bases and V by 7 bases; bases with no gene match: 10. The CDR3 loop is CASISSGSVGEQYF. Here the CDR3 DNA reads TGTGCCAGCATTAGTAGCGGGAGTGTCGGCGAGCAGTACTTC.

The gene calls are TRBV11-3 and TRBJ1-2; TRBD1 aligns across 8 bases. CDR1 and CDR2 from the germline V gene are SGHNT and YENEEA. J lost 1 base, V lost 3 bases, and 4 bases had no gene match. The CDR3 extends over 15 amino acids. CDR3: CASSFQGAVNYGYTF. CDR3 nucleotide sequence: TGTGCCAGCAGCTTCCAGGGGGCAGTTAACTATGGCTACACCTTC.

The CDR3 bases are TGTGCCAGCAGATTCACACAGGTGGGCAATTCACCCCTCCACTTT. It codes for CASRFTQVGNSPLHF. The chain joins TRBV6-5 to TRBJ1-6; a weak D match, TRBD1 (5 bases). V gave up 6 bases and J gave up 7 bases, with 16 bases separating them. From germline, CDR1 is MNHEY and CDR2 SVGAGI. The CDR3 length is 15 residues.

This chain uses TRBV6-4 with TRBJ1-1; no clear D. V was cut by 0 bases and J by 1 base, with 6 bases left in between. There are 14 residues in the CDR3. The germline gives CDR1 MRHNA, CDR2 SNTAGT. CDR3 bases: TGTGCCAGCAGTGACTCCAACAGGAACACTGAAGCTTTCTTT. It encodes CASSDSNRNTEAFF.

This chain links TRBV7-8 with TRBJ1-5, with a tentative D call TRBD1 (5 bases). This CDR3 is 15 amino acids long. Per germline, CDR1 SGHVS and CDR2 FQNEAQ. V was clipped by 1 base and J by 6 bases, with 13 bases between them. CDR3 DNA: TGTGCCAGCAGCTTAGACCGGACCGGGGGTCAGCCCCAGCATTTT. Protein product: CASSLDRTGGQPQHF.

The chain recombines TRBV15 with TRBJ2-1, with TRBD1 matching 8 bases. The CDR3 covers 16 residues. Looked up from germline, CDR1 is LNHNV and CDR2 is YYDKDF (reference sequence). J was trimmed by 1 base and V by 3 bases; bases with no gene match: 5. CDR3 region: CATSRAGQGSYNEQFF. CDR3 DNA: TGTGCCACCAGCAGGGCAGGACAGGGATCCTACAATGAGCAGTTCTTC.

The rearrangement uses TRBV7-9 and TRBJ2-7; possibly TRBD1 for D (6 bases). Germline values: CDR1 SEHNR, CDR2 FQNEAQ (reference sequence). V shed 5 bases and J shed 4 bases, with 15 bases lying between them. The CDR3 has 14 residues. In nucleotides, the CDR3 is TGTGCCAGCAGCGGGACACCGGTTTGGTACGAGCAGTACTTC. As protein: CASSGTPVWYEQYF.

The chain employs TRBV19 and TRBJ1-1; D is unresolved. CDR3 length: 13 residues. The V end lost 7 bases, the J end lost 5 bases, and 14 bases lay between the germline ends. The germline V gene encodes CDR1 LNHDA and CDR2 SQIVND (reference sequence). CDR3 coding DNA: TGTGCCAGTACCAACATGGGAGGGACTGAAGCTTTCTTT. It specifies CASTNMGGTEAFF.

J is TRBJ1-4 and V is TRBV19, with TRBD1 identical over 7 bases. CDR3 size: 14 residues. The V segment lost 7 bases and the J segment 7 bases; nucleotides outside the gene matches: 9. Per the germline V gene, CDR1 is LNHDA and CDR2 is SQIVND (reference sequence). The CDR3 here is CASIQGVGGEKLFF. DNA for the CDR3: TGTGCCAGTATTCAGGGGGTAGGAGGTGAAAAACTGTTTTTT.

The rearrangement joins TRBV7-2 to TRBJ2-5; perhaps TRBD2 as D (6 bases). The ends were cut back, 8 bases at V and 1 base at J, with 14 bases in the middle. Germline lookup yields CDR1 SGHTA and CDR2 FQGNSA. There are 14 residues in the CDR3. CDR3 loop: CASGGTVSQETQYF. CDR3 coding DNA: TGTGCCAGCGGGGGGACCGTCAGCCAAGAGACCCAGTACTTC.

V is TRBV6-5 and J is TRBJ2-1, with 7 bases that match TRBD1. V lost 8 bases, J lost 2 bases, and 9 bases stayed unmatched. The CDR3 consists of 15 residues. Germline V gene lookup returns CDR1 MNHEY and CDR2 SVGAGI. CDR3 nucleotide sequence: TGTGCCAGCGCCGCGGACAGGTCCCCCTACAATGAGCAGTTCTTC. Translated, it gives CASAADRSPYNEQFF.

The V and J genes are TRBV19 and TRBJ2-3; 11 bases are a match to TRBD2. CDR3 length equals 16 residues. Trimming cost V 5 bases and J 3 bases; bases outside gene matches: 7. Germline CDR1 LNHDA, CDR2 SQIVND (reference sequence). The chain's CDR3 is CASSLPGLAVTDTQYF. CDR3 nucleotide sequence: TGTGCCAGTAGTCTTCCGGGACTAGCGGTAACAGATACGCAGTATTTT.